This TCR beta chain was sequenced in a study of blood T cell repertoires in COVID-19. Overall study: Samples taken during acute and convalescent COVID-19 were collected in the United States, Italy and Spain.

Per the authors' pipeline: Estimation of nucleated cell counts was performed using reference gene primer amplification. The table came from immunoSEQ multiplex PCR; TCRdb's copy has only in-frame clones and leaves some out. V and J calls and clone size are as listed in that table; D and trimming were resolved from the DNA. The sample includes roughly 72,000 clones, approximately 90% of them seen just once. Trimming shortened V by 4 bases and J by 5 bases, and 15 bases separated the two germline ends. The CDR3 consists of 14 residues. In germline, CDR1 is SGHRS, CDR2 YFSETQ. This receptor was obtained from a human donor in a cohort sampled during active COVID-19. The chain employs TRBV5-1 and TRBJ2-5; no firm D call. Sequencing was carried out using peripheral blood. The CDR3 reads CASSRLQATETQYF. The CDR3 coding sequence is TGCGCCAGCAGCCGGTTGCAGGCGACCGAGACCCAGTACTTC.